This T cell receptor (beta chain) was observed in a study of blood T cell dynamics during melanoma immunotherapy. CDR1 is SGHVS, CDR2 FNYEAQ, per germline. CDR3 length: 18 amino acids. The V gene lost 4 bases and the J gene lost 0 bases, with 16 bases spanning the gap. Time point given: week 3, after first cycle of checkpoint inhibitor. Using immunoSEQ multiplex PCR, the repertoire was profiled, and TCRdb retains in-frame clones only, with some absent. The sample consists of 8,400 or so clones, more than 80% of them appearing once. The clonotype originates from a human donor with melanoma. Source: blood, taken from a patient treated with checkpoint blockade. This chain uses TRBV7-6 with TRBJ1-6; D unclear. The CDR3 region is CASSSQRVRSSYNSPLHF. The DNA of the CDR3 is TGTGCCAGCAGCTCACAGAGAGTCAGGAGCTCCTATAATTCACCCCTCCACTTT.